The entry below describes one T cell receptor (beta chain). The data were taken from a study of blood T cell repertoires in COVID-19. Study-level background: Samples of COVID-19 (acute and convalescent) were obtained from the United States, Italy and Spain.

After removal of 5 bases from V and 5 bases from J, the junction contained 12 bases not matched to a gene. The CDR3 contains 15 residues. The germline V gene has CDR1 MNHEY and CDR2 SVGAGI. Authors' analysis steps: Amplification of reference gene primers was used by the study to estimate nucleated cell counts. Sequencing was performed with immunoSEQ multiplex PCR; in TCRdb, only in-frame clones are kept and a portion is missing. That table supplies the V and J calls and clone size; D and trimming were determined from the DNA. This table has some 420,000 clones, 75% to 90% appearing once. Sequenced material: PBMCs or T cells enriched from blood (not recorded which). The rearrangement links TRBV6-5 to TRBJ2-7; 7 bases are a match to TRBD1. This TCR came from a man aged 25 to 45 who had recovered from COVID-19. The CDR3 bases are TGTGCCAGCAGTCTCGGAACAGGGGCGGTCCACGAGCAGTACTTC. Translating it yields CASSLGTGAVHEQYF.